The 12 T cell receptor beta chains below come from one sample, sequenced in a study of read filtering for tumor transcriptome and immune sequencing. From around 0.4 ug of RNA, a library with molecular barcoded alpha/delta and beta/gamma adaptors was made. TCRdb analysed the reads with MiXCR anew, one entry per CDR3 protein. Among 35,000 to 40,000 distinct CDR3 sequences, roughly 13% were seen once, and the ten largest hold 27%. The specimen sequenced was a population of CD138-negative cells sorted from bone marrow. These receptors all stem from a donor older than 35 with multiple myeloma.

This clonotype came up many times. CDR3 in DNA: TGTGCCAGCAGAGGACAGGGCCTGCAATACTCTGGGGCCAACGTCCTGACTTTC. This translates into CASRGQGLQYSGANVLTF. The genes are TRBV28 and TRBJ2-6, with 8 bases lining up with TRBD1. This CDR3 has 18 residues. Germline lookup yields CDR1 MDHEN and CDR2 SYDVKM. V shed 6 bases and J 0 bases; nucleotides not matched to a gene: 10. Full variable domain (missing parts from reference TRBV28 and TRBJ2-6): DVKVTQSSRYLVKRTGEKVFLECVQDMDHENMFWYRQDPGLGLRLIYFSYDVKMKEKGDIPEGYSVSREKKERFSLILESASTNQTSMYLCASRGQGLQYSGANVLTFGAGSRLTVL.

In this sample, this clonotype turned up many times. CDR3 bases: TGTGCCAGCAGCTTGGGATGGCCGGTCGAGCAGTACTTC. Protein: CASSLGWPVEQYF. This chain links TRBV5-5 with TRBJ2-7; D is undetermined. CDR3 length: 13 amino acids. V was clipped by 0 bases and J by 6 bases, with 10 bases between them. Germline V gene sequence: CDR1 SGHKS, CDR2 YYEKEE (reference sequence).

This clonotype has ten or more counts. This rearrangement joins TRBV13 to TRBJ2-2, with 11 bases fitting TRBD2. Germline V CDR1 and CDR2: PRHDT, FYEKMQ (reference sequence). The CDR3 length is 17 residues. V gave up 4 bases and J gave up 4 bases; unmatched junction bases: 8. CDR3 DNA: TGTGCCAGCAGCTCGAAGATAGCGGGAGGGGGCACCGGGGAGCTGTTTTTT. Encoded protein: CASSSKIAGGGTGELFF.

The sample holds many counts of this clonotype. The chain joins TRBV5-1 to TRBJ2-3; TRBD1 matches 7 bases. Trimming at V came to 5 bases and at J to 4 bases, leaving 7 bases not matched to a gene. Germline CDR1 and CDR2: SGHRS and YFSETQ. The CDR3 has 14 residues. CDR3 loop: CASRKGQRADTQYF. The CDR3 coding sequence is TGCGCCAGCAGGAAGGGACAGAGGGCAGATACGCAGTATTTT.

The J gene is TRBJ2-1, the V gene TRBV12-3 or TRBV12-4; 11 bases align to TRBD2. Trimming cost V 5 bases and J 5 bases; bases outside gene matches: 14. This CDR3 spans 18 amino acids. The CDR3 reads CASSLNTPTSGSHNEQFF. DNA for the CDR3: TGTGCCAGCAGTCTTAATACCCCCACTAGCGGGAGCCACAATGAGCAGTTCTTC.

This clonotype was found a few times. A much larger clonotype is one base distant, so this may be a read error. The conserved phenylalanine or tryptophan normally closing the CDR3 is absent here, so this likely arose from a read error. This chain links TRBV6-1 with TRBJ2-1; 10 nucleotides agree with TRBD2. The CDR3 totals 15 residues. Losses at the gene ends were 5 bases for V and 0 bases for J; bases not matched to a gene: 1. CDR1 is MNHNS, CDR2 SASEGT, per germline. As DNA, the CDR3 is TGTGCCAGCAGTTCTAGCGGGAGCTCCTACAATGAGCAGTTCCTC. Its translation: CASSSSGSSYNEQFL.

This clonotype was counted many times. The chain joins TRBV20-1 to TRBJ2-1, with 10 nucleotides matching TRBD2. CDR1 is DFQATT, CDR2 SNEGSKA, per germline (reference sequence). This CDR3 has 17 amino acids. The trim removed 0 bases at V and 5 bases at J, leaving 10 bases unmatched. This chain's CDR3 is CSARDQTGLAENNEQFF. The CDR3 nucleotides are TGCAGTGCTAGAGATCAGACCGGACTAGCGGAGAACAATGAGCAGTTCTTC.

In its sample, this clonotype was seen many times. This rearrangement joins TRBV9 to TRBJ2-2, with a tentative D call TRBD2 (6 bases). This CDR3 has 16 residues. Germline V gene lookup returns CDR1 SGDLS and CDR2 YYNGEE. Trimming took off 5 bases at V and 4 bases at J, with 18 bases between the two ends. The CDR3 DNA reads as TGTGCCAGCAGTGCCGCGGGGCCAACATCCACCGGGGAGCTGTTTTTT. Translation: CASSAAGPTSTGELFF.

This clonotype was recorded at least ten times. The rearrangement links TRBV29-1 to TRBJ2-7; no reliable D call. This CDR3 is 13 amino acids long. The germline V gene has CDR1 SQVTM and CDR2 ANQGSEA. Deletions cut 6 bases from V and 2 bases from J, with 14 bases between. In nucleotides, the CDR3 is TGCAGCGTCCCAGATGGGTTTACCTACGAGCAGTACTTC. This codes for CSVPDGFTYEQYF.

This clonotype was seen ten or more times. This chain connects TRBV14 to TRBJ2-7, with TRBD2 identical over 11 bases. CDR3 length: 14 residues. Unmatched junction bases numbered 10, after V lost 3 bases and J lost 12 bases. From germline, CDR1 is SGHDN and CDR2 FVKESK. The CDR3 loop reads CASSHPGLAVTPYF. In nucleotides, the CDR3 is TGTGCCAGCAGCCACCCGGGACTAGCGGTTACCCCGTACTTC.

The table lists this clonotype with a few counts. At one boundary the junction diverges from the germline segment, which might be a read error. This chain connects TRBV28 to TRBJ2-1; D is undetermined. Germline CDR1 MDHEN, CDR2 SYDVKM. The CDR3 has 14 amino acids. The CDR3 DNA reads TGTGCCAGCAGTTTAAAAGGAGTAATGAAGGAGCAGCTCTTC. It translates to CASSLKGVMKEQLF.

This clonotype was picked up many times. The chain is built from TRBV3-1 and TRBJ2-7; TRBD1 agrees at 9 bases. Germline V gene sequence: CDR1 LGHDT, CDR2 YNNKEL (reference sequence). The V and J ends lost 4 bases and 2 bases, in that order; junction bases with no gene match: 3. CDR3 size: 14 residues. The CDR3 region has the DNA TGTGCCAGCAGCCTGACAGGGGGAGCCTACGAGCAGTACTTC. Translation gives CASSLTGGAYEQYF.